The 26 T cell receptor beta chains reported below all come from one sample, sequenced in a study of human T cells and chemical hapten exposure (dated by TCRdb to the early 2020s). The time point label here, explained by the study, means: healthy volunteer bleed at 2 weeks. Total RNA was isolated from unfractionated whole blood collected in Tempus Blood RNA tubes. Receptors were amplified or captured by RACE. The instrument given in TCRdb is NextSeq 500. TCRdb handled the public reads itself, with Q25 trimming in fastp and clone calling in MiXCR, and kept productive beta chains. Entries are consolidated by CDR3 protein sequence, retaining the most common genes and DNA. The sample table contains roughly 100,000 distinct CDR3 sequences; only one count was recorded for over 8% of them. The ten largest clones represent about 3% of the sample. The sequenced sample was whole blood. These receptors all stem from a female donor in good health. Some clones in this sample may be carry-over from other donors' samples.

This clonotype was seen a few times. This chain links TRBV20-1 with TRBJ1-5; D might be TRBD1 (6 bases). Germline values: CDR1 DFQATT, CDR2 SNEGSKA (reference sequence). CDR3 length: 15 residues. V was trimmed by 6 bases and J by 6 bases, leaving 21 bases between them. The CDR3, as DNA: TGCAGTGCCTACCAGGGAACAGGGTCAGGTCAGCCCCAGCATTTT. It specifies CSAYQGTGSGQPQHF.

This clonotype has more than one count but fewer than ten. The V gene is TRBV12-3 or TRBV12-4, the J gene TRBJ2-6; possibly TRBD1 for D (6 bases). The length of the CDR3 is 15 residues. V was pared by 10 bases and J by 0 bases, with 13 bases between. CDR3 nucleotide sequence: TGTGCCACCAAGTTAGGGGGCTCTGGGGCCAACGTCCTGACTTTC. Its protein is CATKLGGSGANVLTF.

The CDR3 sequence: CASSPEAGGRVKNIQYF. The DNA for the CDR3 is TGTGCCAGCAGTCCAGAGGCGGGAGGACGGGTAAAAAACATTCAGTACTTC. This rearrangement joins TRBV12-3 or TRBV12-4 to TRBJ2-4, with TRBD2 matching over 8 bases. The V segment lost 5 bases and the J segment 4 bases; nucleotides outside the gene matches: 13. CDR3 length equals 17 residues.

The chain recombines TRBV4-3 with TRBJ1-6, with 7 bases identical to TRBD1. CDR1 and CDR2 from the germline V gene are LGHNA and YSLEER. The trim removed 4 bases at V and 8 bases at J, leaving 5 bases unmatched. The CDR3 sequence is 14 residues long. In DNA, the CDR3 is TGCGCCAGCAGCCCTGGGACAGCTTATTCACCCCTCCACTTT. It specifies CASSPGTAYSPLHF.

In its sample, this clonotype was seen a few times. The chain couples TRBV5-4 to TRBJ1-2, with no clear D. The CDR3 has 13 residues. The germline V gene encodes CDR1 SGHNT and CDR2 YYREEE (reference sequence). V shed 3 bases and J shed 4 bases, with 10 bases lying between them. The CDR3 nucleotides read TGTGCCAGCAGCTCGGGGAGGCTCTATGGCTACACCTTC. Translation gives CASSSGRLYGYTF.

This clonotype was detected ten times or more. The chain has TRBV7-2 and TRBJ2-2, with 14 bases fitting TRBD2. This CDR3 spans 17 amino acids. After removal of 5 bases from V and 2 bases from J, the junction contained 4 bases not matched to a gene. Germline loops: CDR1 SGHTA, CDR2 FQGNSA. In DNA, the CDR3 is TGTGCCAGCAGCAAGGGACTAGCGGGAGTTAACACCGGGGAGCTGTTTTTT. Encoded protein: CASSKGLAGVNTGELFF. Based on the CDR3 plus reference TRBV7-2 and TRBJ2-2, the full variable domain is GAGVSQSPSNKVTEKGKDVELRCDPISGHTALYWYRQSLGQGLEFLIYFQGNSAPDKSGLPSDRFSAERTGGSVSTLTIQRTQQEDSAVYLCASSKGLAGVNTGELFFGEGSRLTVL.

This clonotype was seen a few times. V usage is TRBV7-9 and J usage is TRBJ1-4; 7 nucleotides align to TRBD1. This CDR3 comprises 15 residues. From germline, CDR1 is SEHNR and CDR2 FQNEAQ (reference sequence). J was trimmed by 6 bases and V by 4 bases; bases with no gene match: 8. The CDR3 region is CASSSKTGTDEKLFF. In nucleotides, the CDR3 is TGTGCCAGCAGCTCAAAAACCGGGACAGATGAAAAACTGTTTTTT.

This clonotype has just a few counts. The chain uses TRBV4-1 and TRBJ2-5; 12 nucleotides align to TRBD2. The CDR3 length is 16 residues. The V gene end was trimmed by 3 bases and the J gene end by 5 bases; junction bases not matched to a gene: 7. CDR1 is MGHRA, CDR2 YSYEKL, per germline. In nucleotides, the CDR3 is TGCGCCAGCAGCCAGCGACTAGCGGGAGATAGGGAGACCCAGTACTTC. Residues: CASSQRLAGDRETQYF.

This clonotype was observed a few times. The V gene is TRBV29-1, the J gene TRBJ1-2, with D unclear. CDR1 SQVTM and CDR2 ANQGSEA come from the germline V gene. V lost 5 bases to trimming and J lost 1 base, with 8 bases between them. The CDR3 consists of 12 residues. The CDR3 sequence: CSVSQFNYGYTF. CDR3 in DNA: TGCAGCGTTAGCCAGTTTAACTATGGCTACACCTTC.

The V and J genes are TRBV20-1 and TRBJ2-1; D call uncertain. The CDR3 sequence is 13 residues long. The V and J ends lost 6 bases and 0 bases respectively, with 9 bases between them. Germline lookup yields CDR1 DFQATT and CDR2 SNEGSKA (reference sequence). The CDR3 DNA follows: TGCAGTGCGGCGGATAGCTCCTACAATGAGCAGTTCTTC. Amino acid sequence: CSAADSSYNEQFF.

CDR3 sequence: CATSSWGGGLHYEQYF. The CDR3 DNA reads as TGTGCCACCAGCAGTTGGGGGGGGGGACTCCATTACGAGCAGTACTTC. The rearrangement joins TRBV15 to TRBJ2-7; 7 nucleotides agree with TRBD2. Per the germline V gene, CDR1 is LNHNV and CDR2 is YYDKDF (reference sequence). Trimming took 3 bases from V and 4 from J; bases not matched to a gene: 12. CDR3 size: 16 residues.

This clonotype was observed a few times. The chain employs TRBV28 and TRBJ2-1; D possibly uses TRBD1 or TRBD2 (5 bases each). The V and J ends lost 3 bases and 4 bases respectively, with 22 bases between them. From germline, CDR1 is MDHEN and CDR2 SYDVKM. CDR3 length: 18 residues. The CDR3 loop is CASSFKRGLPQIYNEQFF. DNA of the CDR3: TGTGCCAGCAGTTTCAAGAGGGGTCTGCCACAGATTTACAATGAGCAGTTCTTC.

This clonotype was recorded many times. V and J are TRBV20-1 and TRBJ1-2; no clear D. The CDR3 consists of 9 residues. The V end was cut by 6 bases, the J end by 8 bases, with 7 bases between. Germline V gene lookup returns CDR1 DFQATT and CDR2 SNEGSKA (reference sequence). CDR3 sequence reads: CSAPAGYTF. CDR3 DNA sequence: TGCAGTGCGCCGGCGGGCTACACCTTC.

J is TRBJ2-3 and V is TRBV2, with TRBD2 matching over 9 bases. This CDR3 region has 17 residues. V shed 6 bases and J 3 bases; nucleotides not matched to a gene: 13. In germline, CDR1 is SNHLY, CDR2 FYNNEI. The CDR3 sequence: CASRTPLAGDTTDTQYF. DNA of the CDR3: TGTGCCAGCAGGACCCCATTAGCGGGAGATACTACAGATACGCAGTATTTT.

This clonotype has a count of ten or more. The V gene is TRBV24-1, the J gene TRBJ2-1; possibly TRBD1 for D (5 bases). This CDR3 is 11 amino acids long. Per germline, CDR1 KGHDR and CDR2 SFDVKD. The V and J ends lost 9 bases and 4 bases respectively, with 6 bases between them. The CDR3 sequence: CATGAYNEQFF. CDR3 nucleotide sequence: TGTGCCACCGGGGCGTACAATGAGCAGTTCTTC.

There are a few counts of this clonotype. The genes are TRBV20-1 and TRBJ2-7; 9 bases map to TRBD2. This CDR3 region has 14 residues. Germline V gene sequence: CDR1 DFQATT, CDR2 SNEGSKA (reference sequence). V was pared by 0 bases and J by 2 bases, with 2 bases of the junction left unmatched. The CDR3 DNA sequence: TGCAGTGCTAGAGATGGCGGGGGGGCCTACGAGCAGTACTTC. Translation: CSARDGGGAYEQYF.

This clonotype occurred many times. The chain recombines TRBV27 with TRBJ2-7; no clear D. CDR1 and CDR2 (germline): MNHEY, SMNVEV (reference sequence). CDR3 length: 16 residues. The ends were cut back, 1 base at V and 3 bases at J, with 16 bases in the middle. Here the CDR3 DNA reads TGTGCCAGCAGTTTATTGGGAACCCCGGCCCACTACGAGCAGTACTTC. It yields the protein CASSLLGTPAHYEQYF.

The V and J genes are TRBV6-5 and TRBJ1-4; D uncertain. Germline V gene data show CDR1 as MNHEY and CDR2 as SVGAGI. This CDR3 spans 14 amino acids. Trimming removed 2 bases at V and 8 bases at J, with 12 bases between. This CDR3 reads CASSYGTVREKLFF. CDR3 DNA sequence: TGTGCCAGCAGTTACGGCACAGTACGGGAAAAACTGTTTTTT.

A note on this clonotype: This may arise from a read error, as a much more abundant clone is one base away. The chain employs TRBV4-2 and TRBJ2-1, with 7 bases lining up with TRBD2. Germline V lookup: CDR1 LGHNA, CDR2 YNFKEQ. This CDR3 is 15 amino acids long. This CDR3 reads CANSQGLGEGNEQFF. CDR3 nucleotide sequence: TGTGCCAACAGCCAAGGACTAGGAGAGGGCAATGAGCAGTTCTTC.

The V call is TRBV6-5, the J call TRBJ2-2; no definite D call. This CDR3 spans 15 amino acids. The V end lost 6 bases, the J end lost 0 bases, and 11 bases lay between the germline ends. The germline gives CDR1 MNHEY, CDR2 SVGAGI. DNA of the CDR3: TGTGCCAGCAGGACCGGGCCCGCGAACACCGGGGAGCTGTTTTTT. The encoded protein is CASRTGPANTGELFF.

This chain uses TRBV20-1 with TRBJ1-5; D remains ambiguous. Germline V gene lookup returns CDR1 DFQATT and CDR2 SNEGSKA (reference sequence). V was clipped by 6 bases and J by 0 bases, with 18 bases between them. This CDR3 contains 16 residues. The DNA for the CDR3 is TGCAGTGCCAACCGTAGAGGAAGACATAGCAATCAGCCCCAGCATTTT. It translates to CSANRRGRHSNQPQHF.

The rearrangement joins TRBV7-8 to TRBJ2-2, with 8 bases matching TRBD1. The V and J ends lost 11 bases and 6 bases, in that order; junction bases with no gene match: 11. Germline CDR1 reads SGHVS; CDR2 reads FQNEAQ. This CDR3 is 14 amino acids long. The CDR3 spells CAGARTGMAGELFF. In DNA, the CDR3 is TGTGCCGGGGCACGGACAGGGATGGCCGGGGAGCTGTTTTTT.

Here the CDR3 DNA reads TGTGCCAGCTCACCACGCGACAGTCTACACGAGCAGTACTTC. Its translation is CASSPRDSLHEQYF. The rearrangement joins TRBV18 to TRBJ2-7, with D perhaps matching TRBD1 (5 bases). Trimming stripped 1 base from V and 5 bases from J, with 12 bases between. Germline V CDR1 and CDR2: KGHSH, LQKENI. This CDR3 has 14 residues.

This clonotype was seen only a few times. The chain uses TRBV11-2 and TRBJ2-3; D not resolved. The CDR3 extends over 11 amino acids. The V gene's germline CDR1 is SGHAT and CDR2 FQNNGV. Deletions cut 5 bases from V and 4 bases from J, with 4 bases between. The CDR3 is CASSQPDTQYF. The DNA for the CDR3 is TGTGCCAGCAGCCAACCAGATACGCAGTATTTT.

The chain joins TRBV3-1 to TRBJ1-5; D might be TRBD1 (5 bases). The CDR3 loop spans 14 amino acids. Germline lookup yields CDR1 LGHDT and CDR2 YNNKEL (reference sequence). V was shortened by 4 bases and J by 7 bases, with 14 bases between the two germline ends. For the CDR3, the DNA is TGTGCCAGCAGCCTTGGGGCTGCGGAGCAGCCCCAGCATTTT. Translated, it gives CASSLGAAEQPQHF.

The chain is built from TRBV2 and TRBJ1-5, with a weak D call TRBD1 (6 bases). The assigned J gene may be wrong: the sequence end matches TRBJ2-3 better. The CDR3 is 13 amino acids. Germline values: CDR1 SNHLY, CDR2 FYNNEI. The CDR3 DNA follows: TGTGCCAGCTGGAAAGGGGGTGCTCAGCCCCAGTATTTT. Encoded protein: CASWKGGAQPQYF.